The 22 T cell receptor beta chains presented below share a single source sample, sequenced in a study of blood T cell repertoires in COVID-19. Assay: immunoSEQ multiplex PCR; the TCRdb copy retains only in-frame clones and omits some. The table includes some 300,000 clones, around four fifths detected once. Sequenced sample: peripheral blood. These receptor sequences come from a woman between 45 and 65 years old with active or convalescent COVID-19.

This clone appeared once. For the CDR3, the DNA is TGTGCTAGTGGTCTCGGACAGGGAGGGACTGAAGCTTTCTTT. Its translation: CASGLGQGGTEAFF. This chain connects TRBV12-5 to TRBJ1-1; 8 nucleotides match TRBD1. CDR3 length: 14 residues. J was trimmed by 5 bases and V by 5 bases; bases with no gene match: 7. Germline V gene sequence: CDR1 LGHNT, CDR2 FRNRAP.

CDR3 DNA: TGTGCCAGCAGCTTTGTGGTTCAGGGGGGAGCCGGAAACACCATATATTTT. This gives the protein CASSFVVQGGAGNTIYF. V gene TRBV5-5 combines with J gene TRBJ1-3, with 7 bases identical to TRBD1. Trimming cost V 2 bases and J 4 bases; bases outside gene matches: 12. The length of the CDR3 is 17 residues. Germline V gives CDR1 SGHKS, CDR2 YYEKEE (reference sequence).

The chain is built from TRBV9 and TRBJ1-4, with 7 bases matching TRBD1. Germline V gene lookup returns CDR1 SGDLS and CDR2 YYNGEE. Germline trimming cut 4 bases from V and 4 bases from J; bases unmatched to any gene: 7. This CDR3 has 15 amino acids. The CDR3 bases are TGTGCCAGCAGCTCCCGACAGGGTCTTAATGAAAAACTGTTTTTT. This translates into CASSSRQGLNEKLFF.

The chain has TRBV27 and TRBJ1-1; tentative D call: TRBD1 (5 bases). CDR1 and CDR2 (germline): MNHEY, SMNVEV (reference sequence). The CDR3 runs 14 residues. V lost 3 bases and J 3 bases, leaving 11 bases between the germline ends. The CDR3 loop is CASSFIGGDTEAFF. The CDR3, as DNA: TGTGCCAGCAGTTTTATTGGGGGGGACACTGAAGCTTTCTTT.

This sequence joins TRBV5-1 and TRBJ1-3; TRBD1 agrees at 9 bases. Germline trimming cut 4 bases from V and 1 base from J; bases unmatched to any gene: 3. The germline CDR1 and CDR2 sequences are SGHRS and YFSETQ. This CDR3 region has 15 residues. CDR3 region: CASSAGTGSGNTIYF. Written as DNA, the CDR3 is TGCGCCAGCAGCGCCGGGACAGGGTCTGGAAACACCATATATTTT.

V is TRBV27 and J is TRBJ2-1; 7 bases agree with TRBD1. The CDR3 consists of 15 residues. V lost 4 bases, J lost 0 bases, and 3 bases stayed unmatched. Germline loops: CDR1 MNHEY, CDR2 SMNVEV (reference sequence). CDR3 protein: CASSYTGDSYNEQFF. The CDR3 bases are TGTGCCAGCAGTTATACAGGGGACTCCTACAATGAGCAGTTCTTC.

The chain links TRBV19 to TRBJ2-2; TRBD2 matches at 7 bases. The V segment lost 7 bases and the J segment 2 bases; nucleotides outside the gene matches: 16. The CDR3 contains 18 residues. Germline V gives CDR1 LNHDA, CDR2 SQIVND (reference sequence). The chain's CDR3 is CASTQKAGRIFNTGELFF. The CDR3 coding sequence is TGTGCCAGTACCCAGAAAGCGGGGCGAATCTTTAACACCGGGGAGCTGTTTTTT.

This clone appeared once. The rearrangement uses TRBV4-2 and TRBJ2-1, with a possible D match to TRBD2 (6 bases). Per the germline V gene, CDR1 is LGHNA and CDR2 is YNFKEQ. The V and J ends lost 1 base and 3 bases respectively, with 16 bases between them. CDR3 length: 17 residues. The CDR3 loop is CASSQGGAGTSYNEQFF. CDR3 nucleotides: TGTGCCAGCAGCCAAGGAGGGGCGGGAACAAGCTACAATGAGCAGTTCTTC.

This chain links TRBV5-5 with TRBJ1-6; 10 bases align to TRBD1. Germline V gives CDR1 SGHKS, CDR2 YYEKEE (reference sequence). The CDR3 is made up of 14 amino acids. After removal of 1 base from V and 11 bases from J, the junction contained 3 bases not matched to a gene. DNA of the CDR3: TGTGCCAGCAGCTTGCGGGACAGGGGTACACCCCTCCACTTT. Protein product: CASSLRDRGTPLHF.

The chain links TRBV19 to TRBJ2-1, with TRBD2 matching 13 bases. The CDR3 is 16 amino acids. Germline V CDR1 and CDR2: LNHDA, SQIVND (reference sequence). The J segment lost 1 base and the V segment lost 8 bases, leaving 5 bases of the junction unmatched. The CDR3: CASGTSGTVSYNEQFF. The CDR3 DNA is TGTGCCAGTGGGACTAGCGGGACAGTGTCCTACAATGAGCAGTTCTTC.

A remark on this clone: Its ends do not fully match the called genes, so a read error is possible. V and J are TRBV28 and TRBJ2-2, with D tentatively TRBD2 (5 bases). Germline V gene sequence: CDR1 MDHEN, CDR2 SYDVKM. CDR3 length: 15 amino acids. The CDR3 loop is CASRFYGANTGELFF. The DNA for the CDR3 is TGTGCCAGCCGTTTCTACGGGGCGAACACCGGGGAGCTGTTTTTT.

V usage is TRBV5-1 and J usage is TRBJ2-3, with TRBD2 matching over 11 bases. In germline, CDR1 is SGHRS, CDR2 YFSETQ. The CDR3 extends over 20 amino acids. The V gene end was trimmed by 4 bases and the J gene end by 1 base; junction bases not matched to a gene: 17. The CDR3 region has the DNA TGCGCCAGCAGCAGGCGGACAGCCCCACTAGCGGGAGAGGGCACAGATACGCAGTATTTT. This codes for CASSRRTAPLAGEGTDTQYF.

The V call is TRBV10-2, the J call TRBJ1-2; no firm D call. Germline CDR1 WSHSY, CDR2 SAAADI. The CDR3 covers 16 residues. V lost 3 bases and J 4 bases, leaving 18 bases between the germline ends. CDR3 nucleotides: TGCGCCAGCAGTGAAGGGATGATAGCGAGCTTCTATGGCTACACCTTC. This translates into CASSEGMIASFYGYTF.

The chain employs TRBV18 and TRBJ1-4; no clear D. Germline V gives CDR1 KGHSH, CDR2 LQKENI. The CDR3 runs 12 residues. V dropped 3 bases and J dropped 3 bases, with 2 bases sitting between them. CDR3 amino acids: CASSPSNEKLFF. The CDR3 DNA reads TGTGCCAGCTCACCCTCTAATGAAAAACTGTTTTTT.

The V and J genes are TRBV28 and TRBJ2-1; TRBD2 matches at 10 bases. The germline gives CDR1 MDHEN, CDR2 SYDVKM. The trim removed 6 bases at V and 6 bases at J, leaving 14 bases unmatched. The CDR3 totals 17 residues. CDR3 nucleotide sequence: TGTGCCAGCAGGGGAGCGGGAGGGACGATTGAGTCCAATGAGCAGTTCTTC. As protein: CASRGAGGTIESNEQFF.

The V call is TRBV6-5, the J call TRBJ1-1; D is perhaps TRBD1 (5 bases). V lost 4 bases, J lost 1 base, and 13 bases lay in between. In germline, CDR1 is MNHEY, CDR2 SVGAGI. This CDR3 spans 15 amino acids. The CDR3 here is CASSFGTFSNTEAFF. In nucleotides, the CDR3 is TGTGCCAGCAGTTTTGGGACTTTTTCGAACACTGAAGCTTTCTTT.

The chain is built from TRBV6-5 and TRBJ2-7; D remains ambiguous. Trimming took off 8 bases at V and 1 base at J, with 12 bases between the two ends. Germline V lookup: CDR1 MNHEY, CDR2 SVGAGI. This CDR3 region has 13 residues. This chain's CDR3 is CASSTQVSYEQYF. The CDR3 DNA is TGTGCCAGCTCAACTCAAGTTTCCTACGAGCAGTACTTC.

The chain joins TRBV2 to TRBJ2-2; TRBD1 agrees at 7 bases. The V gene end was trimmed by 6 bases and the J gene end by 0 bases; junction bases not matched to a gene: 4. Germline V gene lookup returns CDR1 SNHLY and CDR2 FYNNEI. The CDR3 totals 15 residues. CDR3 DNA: TGTGCCAGCAGAATGGACAGGACGAACACCGGGGAGCTGTTTTTT. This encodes CASRMDRTNTGELFF.

Here the CDR3 reads CASSEGQTIPGGYTF. CDR3 in DNA: TGCGCCAGCAGCGAAGGACAGACCATTCCTGGTGGCTACACCTTC. The chain combines TRBV5-1 with TRBJ1-2, with D possibly being TRBD1 (6 bases). Looked up from germline, CDR1 is SGHRS and CDR2 is YFSETQ. V lost 4 bases to trimming and J lost 7 bases, with 20 bases between them. The CDR3 totals 15 residues.

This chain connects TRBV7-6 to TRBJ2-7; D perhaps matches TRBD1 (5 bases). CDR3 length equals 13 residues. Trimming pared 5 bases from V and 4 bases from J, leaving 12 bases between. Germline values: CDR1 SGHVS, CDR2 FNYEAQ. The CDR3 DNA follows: TGTGCCAGCAGCATGGACCCAGGGTACGAGCAGTACTTC. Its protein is CASSMDPGYEQYF.

CDR3: CASGASSGRRNEQFF. CDR3 sequence (DNA): TGTGCCAGCGGCGCCTCTAGCGGGAGGAGGAATGAGCAGTTCTTC. This sequence joins TRBV27 and TRBJ2-1; TRBD2 agrees at 11 bases. Germline V gene data show CDR1 as MNHEY and CDR2 as SMNVEV (reference sequence). V was clipped by 8 bases and J by 7 bases; unmatched bases: 10. This CDR3 comprises 15 residues.

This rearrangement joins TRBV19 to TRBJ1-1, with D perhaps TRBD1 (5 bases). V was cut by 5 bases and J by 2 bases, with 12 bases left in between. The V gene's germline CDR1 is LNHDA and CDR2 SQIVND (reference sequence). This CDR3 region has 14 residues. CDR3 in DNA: TGTGCCAGTAGTCTCGGGACTACTAACACTGAAGCTTTCTTT. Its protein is CASSLGTTNTEAFF.